A selection of T cell receptor beta chains follows, all from one sample in a study of T cells expressing NK-cell markers. TCRdb re-called the 5' RACE reads; one entry per CDR3 protein, DNA not given. The sample data list 550,000 or so distinct CDR3 sequences. The sequenced sample was blood T cells: a sorted CD56 or NKG2C T cell subset, CD4+ or CD8+ T cells, or bulk PBMC T cells (not recorded which). The receptors here all came from a young man in good health. CDR3s include the opening cysteine and the closing phenylalanine or tryptophan.

TRBJ1-1,TRBV6-6,CASQGTGWNTEAFF
TRBJ2-5,TRBV12-3/TRBV12-4,CASSFVGREVGETQYF
TRBJ2-3,TRBV28,CASSLGAGARVDTQYF
TRBJ2-3,TRBV5-1,CASSLGALAGDSADTQYF
TRBJ2-1,TRBV11-2,CASSLDSLVVNRRGEQFF
TRBJ2-1,TRBV20-1,CSALRLAGGSLNEQFF
TRBJ2-1,TRBV25-1,CASSLAGDYPEQFF
TRBJ2-1,TRBV20-1,CSARVGGFRDNEQFF
TRBJ2-1,TRBV5-1,CASSPRRPLATNNEQFF
TRBJ2-5,TRBV20-1,CSASFLAGVAGTQYF
TRBJ2-5,TRBV5-1,CASSLVRTSGTQETQYF
TRBJ2-1,TRBV5-1,CASSLTSGRKEQFF
TRBJ1-1,TRBV12-3/TRBV12-4,CASSSPWGGNEAFF
TRBJ1-5,TRBV1,CTSSQDHGYSNQPQHF
TRBJ2-7,TRBV4-3,CASSQGDRGGEQYF
TRBJ2-3,TRBV2,CASSETLAGGNTDTQYF
TRBJ2-7,TRBV28,CASSPSTLNRGYEQYF
TRBJ2-3,TRBV6-5,CASSYLPTANTDTQYF
TRBJ2-7,TRBV7-2,CASSLGRAGSYEQYF
TRBJ1-1,TRBV11-2,CASSFRQGPMNTEAFF
TRBJ2-3,TRBV24-1,CATSDQSGRIADTQYF
TRBJ1-1,TRBV5-1,CASSRTITLSNTEAFF
TRBJ2-1,TRBV6-6,CASSYAFGGEQFF
TRBJ2-6,TRBV27,CASSSANSDLSDVLTF
TRBJ1-5,TRBV29-1,CSVGVRGDQPQHF
TRBJ2-7,TRBV12-3/TRBV12-4,CASSWADRASEQYF
TRBJ1-4,TRBV4-3,CASSQFSGIRNEKLFF
TRBJ1-1,TRBV6-5,CASSANTEAFF
TRBJ2-1,TRBV12-3/TRBV12-4,CASQPGEGRYNEQFF
TRBJ2-7,TRBV4-3,CASSQEWTSGRYEQYF
TRBJ2-7,TRBV7-2,CASSLGGQGYEQYF
TRBJ2-2,TRBV12-3/TRBV12-4,CASTPGTGVAGELFF
TRBJ2-3,TRBV7-9,CASSWDVPGTQYF
TRBJ2-7,TRBV10-3,CAISVTALGDYEQYF
TRBJ2-7,TRBV29-1,CSVRSLAGGGLDEQYF
TRBJ1-4,TRBV7-2,CASSLASGRTNEKLFF
TRBJ2-6,TRBV7-9,CASSFDGITGANVLTF
TRBJ2-2,TRBV28,CASSLAGGKGLFF